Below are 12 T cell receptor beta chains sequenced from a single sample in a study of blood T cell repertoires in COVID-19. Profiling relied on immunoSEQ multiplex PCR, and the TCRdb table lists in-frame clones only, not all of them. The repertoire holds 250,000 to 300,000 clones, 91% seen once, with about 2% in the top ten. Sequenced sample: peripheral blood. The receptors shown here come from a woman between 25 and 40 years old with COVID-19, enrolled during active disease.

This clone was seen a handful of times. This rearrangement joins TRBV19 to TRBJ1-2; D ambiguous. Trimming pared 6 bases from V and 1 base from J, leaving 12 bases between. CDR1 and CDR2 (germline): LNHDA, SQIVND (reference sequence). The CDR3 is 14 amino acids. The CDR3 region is CASRQRRNNYGYTF. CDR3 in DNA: TGTGCCAGTAGGCAACGCAGGAATAACTATGGCTACACCTTC.

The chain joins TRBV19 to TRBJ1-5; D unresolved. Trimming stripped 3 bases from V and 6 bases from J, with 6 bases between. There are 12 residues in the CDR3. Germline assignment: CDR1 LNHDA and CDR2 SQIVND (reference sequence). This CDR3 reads CASSISGQPQHF. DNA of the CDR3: TGTGCCAGTAGTATTAGTGGTCAGCCCCAGCATTTT.

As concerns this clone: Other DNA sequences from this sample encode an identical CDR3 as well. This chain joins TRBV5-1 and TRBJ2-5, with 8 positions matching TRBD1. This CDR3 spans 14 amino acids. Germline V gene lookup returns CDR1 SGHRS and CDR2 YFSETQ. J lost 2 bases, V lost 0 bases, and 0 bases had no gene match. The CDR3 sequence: CASSLDRGQETQYF. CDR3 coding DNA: TGCGCCAGCAGCTTGGACAGGGGGCAAGAGACCCAGTACTTC.

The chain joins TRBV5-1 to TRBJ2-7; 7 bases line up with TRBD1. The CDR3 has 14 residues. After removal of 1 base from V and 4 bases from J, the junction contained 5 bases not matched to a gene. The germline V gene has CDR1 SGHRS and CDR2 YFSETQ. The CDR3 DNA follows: TGCGCCAGCAGCTTGATTGAGGGGGCGTACGAGCAGTACTTC. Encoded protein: CASSLIEGAYEQYF.

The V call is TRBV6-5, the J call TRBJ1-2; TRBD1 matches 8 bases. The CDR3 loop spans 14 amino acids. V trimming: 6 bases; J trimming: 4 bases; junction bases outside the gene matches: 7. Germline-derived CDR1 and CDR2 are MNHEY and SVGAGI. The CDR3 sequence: CASSLDRVSYGYTF. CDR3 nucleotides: TGTGCCAGCAGCTTGGACAGGGTATCCTATGGCTACACCTTC.

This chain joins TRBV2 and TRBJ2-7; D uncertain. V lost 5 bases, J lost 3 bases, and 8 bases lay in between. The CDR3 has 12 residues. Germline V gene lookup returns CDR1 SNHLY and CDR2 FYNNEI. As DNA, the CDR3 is TGTGCCAGCAGTCGACTGAACTACGAGCAGTACTTC. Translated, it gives CASSRLNYEQYF.

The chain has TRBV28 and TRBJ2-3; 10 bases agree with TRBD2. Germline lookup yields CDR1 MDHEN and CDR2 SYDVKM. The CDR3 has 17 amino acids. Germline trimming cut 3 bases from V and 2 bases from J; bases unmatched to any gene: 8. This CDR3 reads CASSLGSGRALTDTQYF. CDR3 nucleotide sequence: TGTGCCAGCAGTTTGGGAAGCGGGAGGGCCCTCACAGATACGCAGTATTTT.

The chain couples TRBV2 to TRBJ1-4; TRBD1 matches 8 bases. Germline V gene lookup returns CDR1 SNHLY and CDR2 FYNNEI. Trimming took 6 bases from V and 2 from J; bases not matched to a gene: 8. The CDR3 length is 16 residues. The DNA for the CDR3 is TGTGCCAGCAGAACGAGACAGGGGAACACTAATGAAAAACTGTTTTTT. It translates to CASRTRQGNTNEKLFF.

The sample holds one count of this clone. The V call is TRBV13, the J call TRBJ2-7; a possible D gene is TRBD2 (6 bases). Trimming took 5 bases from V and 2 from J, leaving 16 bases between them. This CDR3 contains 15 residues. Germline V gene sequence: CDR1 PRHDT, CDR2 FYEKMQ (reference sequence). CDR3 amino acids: CASSPGVAVTYEQYF. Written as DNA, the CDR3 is TGTGCCAGCAGCCCCGGGGTAGCGGTGACCTACGAGCAGTACTTC.

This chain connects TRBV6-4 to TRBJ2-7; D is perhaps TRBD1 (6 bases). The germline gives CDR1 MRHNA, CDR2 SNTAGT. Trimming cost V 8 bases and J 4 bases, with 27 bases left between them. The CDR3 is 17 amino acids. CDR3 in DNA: TGTGCCAGCCTGGACAGCCGGTCCCGCCAAACCCCATACGAGCAGTACTTC. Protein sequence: CASLDSRSRQTPYEQYF.

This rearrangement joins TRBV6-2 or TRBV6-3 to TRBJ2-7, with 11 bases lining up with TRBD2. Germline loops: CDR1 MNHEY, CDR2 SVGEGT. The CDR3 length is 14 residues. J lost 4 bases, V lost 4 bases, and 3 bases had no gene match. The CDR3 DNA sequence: TGTGCCAGCAGTTCCGGGACTAGCGGTTACGAGCAGTACTTC. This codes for CASSSGTSGYEQYF.

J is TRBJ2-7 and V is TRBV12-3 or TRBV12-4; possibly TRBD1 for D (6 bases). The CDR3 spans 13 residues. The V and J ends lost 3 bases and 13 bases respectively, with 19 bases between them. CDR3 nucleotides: TGTGCCAGCAGTTTGGCAGGGGCTCCACGCTTTTACTTC. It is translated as CASSLAGAPRFYF.